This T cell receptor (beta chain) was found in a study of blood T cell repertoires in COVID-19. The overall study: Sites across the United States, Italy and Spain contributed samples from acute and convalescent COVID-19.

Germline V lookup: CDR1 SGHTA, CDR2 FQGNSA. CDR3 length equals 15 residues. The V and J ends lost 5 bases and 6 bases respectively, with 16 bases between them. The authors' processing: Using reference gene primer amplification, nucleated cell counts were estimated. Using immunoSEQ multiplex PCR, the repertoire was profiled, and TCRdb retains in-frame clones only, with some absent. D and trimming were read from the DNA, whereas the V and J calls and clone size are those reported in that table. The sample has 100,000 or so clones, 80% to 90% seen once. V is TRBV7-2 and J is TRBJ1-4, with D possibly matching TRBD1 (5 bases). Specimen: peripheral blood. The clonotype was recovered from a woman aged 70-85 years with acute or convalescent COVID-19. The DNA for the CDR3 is TGTGCCAGCAGCCCCTCCGGGACGGGGGATGAAAAACTGTTTTTT. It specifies CASSPSGTGDEKLFF.